Listed here is a single TCR beta chain. Its antigen remains undetermined. One base away there is no much larger clone; base qualities are not given. TCRbeta CDR3 regions were amplified from genomic DNA using the immunoSEQ Assay, a bias-controlled multiplex PCR. On the study's bioinformatics: Nucleated cell counts per sample were estimated from amplification of reference gene primers within the assay. Sequence reads were collapsed and filtered to measure the absolute abundance of every unique TCRbeta CDR3 rearrangement. For each sample, productive Simpson clonality was calculated by taking the square root of Simpson's diversity index across productive rearrangements. TCRdb carries this immuneACCESS record with in-frame sequences only. Its versions omit some clonotypes, under half of them owing to an unresolved V gene in the studies checked, with the rest unexplained. V, J and clone size are those of that table, while D and trimming were read from the DNA. In all, the sample holds fewer than 350,000 clones, and 85% of those were seen once. The biggest ten clones account for approximately 1.9% of the sample.

These data are taken from a study of blood T cell repertoires in COVID-19 (dated by TCRdb to the early 2020s). Turning to the overall study: The collaborator samples originated in the United States, Italy and Spain and spanned the acute and convalescent phases of COVID-19. The prospective study material was composed of cDNA or gDNA derived from T cells, B-cell-depleted T cells, or PBMCs. The dataset comprised deeply sampled blood TCRbeta repertoires from subjects exposed to, actively infected with, or recovered from COVID-19. A freely available public database, intended as a resource for researchers studying the immune response to SARS-CoV-2, is where the repertoires were released. Samples were obtained from the ongoing ImmuneRACE study (first 160 participants) and from 950 to 1,500 subjects provided by 6 global collaborators. Nearly every sample came with metadata listing a de-identified subject ID, COVID-19 status, age in years and sex. Where HLA class I and class II types were available, the types were taken from metadata supplied by the sample provider, not from assay-based typing.

Enrolling through a virtual design, the prospective study's participants ranged in age from roughly 18 to 95 years and lived across some 22 United States geographic areas. Cohort assignment in the prospective study relied on participant-reported clinical history from a screening survey and a study questionnaire. Exposed participants were defined as having been in contact with someone with a PCR-confirmed or clinician-diagnosed COVID-19 case within 2 weeks of study entry. Mobile phlebotomists in the prospective study collected whole blood, serum and a nasopharyngeal or oropharyngeal swab from every participant. Prospective study participants could optionally give additional blood draws and questionnaires over an approximately two-month period. Blood samples from the prospective study were shipped frozen or at room temperature prior to DNA extraction. What the authors observed across the whole study: The amount of clinical and demographic metadata varied by source and participant and was provided uncurated.

The source material was PBMCs or T cells enriched from blood (not recorded which). The sequence came from a woman in her 30s who had been exposed to COVID-19.

The CDR3 loop reads CAWIGVRIPGELFF. The DNA sequence follows: TGTGCCTGGATAGGGGTTCGAATCCCCGGGGAGCTGTTTTTT. The receptor chain draws on TRBV30 and TRBJ2-2; the D region possibly corresponds to TRBD1 (5 bases align). Trimming at the junction amounts to 4 bases on V and 6 bases on J, and the germline ends lie 15 bases apart. Sequences GTSNPN (CDR1) and SVGIG (CDR2) are obtained from the germline V gene (reference sequence). From cysteine to phenylalanine, the CDR3 is 14 amino acids long. Only the CDR3 part of the read is kept: 42 bases, read in frame from the first base.